Listed below are T cell receptor beta chains from one sample, sequenced in a study of PD-L1 blockade in urothelial cancer. Clones were read by immunoSEQ multiplex PCR, and TCRdb kept only the in-frame ones, dropping some. Altogether around 100,000 clones are present, under 85% being singletons, with the ten largest covering about 2.2%. Sequences were derived from PBMCs, sampled around atezolizumab (anti-PD-L1) treatment. Receptors originate from a man aged 50 to 59 with urothelial cancer. Each CDR3 is given with its conserved first and last residue. A D gene is named only where the DNA matches it firmly. Expanded clones get a size class; other rows say once, few or many, or leave the size out.

TRBJ1-3 - TRBV9 - TGTGCCAGCAGCGTAGGAGGGCGGAGCTCTGGAAACACCATATATTTT CASSVGGRSSGNTIYF
TRBJ1-1 once TRBV28 - TGTGCCAGCAGTAATCCGGGACTGATGAACACTGAAGCTTTCTTT CASSNPGLMNTEAFF
TRBJ2-3 - TRBV7-9 TRBD2 TGTGCCAGCAGCCTCACGGGCGGGAGGGCCTCCACCAGCACAGATACGCAGTATTTT CASSLTGGRASTSTDTQYF
TRBJ1-5 - TRBV7-3 - TGTGCCAGCAGCTTGGAGAGGAATCAGCCCCAGCATTTT CASSLERNQPQHF
TRBJ1-5 once TRBV6-6 TRBD1 TGTGCCAGCAGCCCGACAGGGGGCGGGCAGCCCCAGCATTTT CASSPTGGGQPQHF
TRBJ2-7 - TRBV28 TRBD1 TGTGCCAGCAGCTCACCCAGACAGGGGGCGACCTACGAGCAGTACTTC CASSSPRQGATYEQYF
TRBJ2-5 - TRBV9 TRBD2 TGTGCCAGCAGCGGAACTAGCGGGAGCTTTCAGACCCAGTACTTC CASSGTSGSFQTQYF
TRBJ1-6 - TRBV11-1 - TGTGCCAGCAGCTTAGCGAAAGGAAGAGGTGATTCACCCCTCCACTTT CASSLAKGRGDSPLHF
TRBJ2-1 - TRBV19 - TGTGCCAGTAGCCTTGGGCAAGTACAGTTCTTC CASSLGQVQFF
TRBJ2-2 - TRBV7-9 - TGTGCCAGCACCGCGACAGTAACCGGGGAGCTGTTTTTT CASTATVTGELFF
TRBJ1-1 - TRBV10-3 - TGTGCCTCATCGGGGGAAAGGGCAGCTTTCTTT CASSGERAAFF
TRBJ2-2 - TRBV18 TRBD1 TGTGCCAGCTCCCTCACCTTGACAGGGGGGCACACCGGGGAGCTGTTTTTT CASSLTLTGGHTGELFF
TRBJ1-1 - TRBV6-5 - TGTGCCAGCAGTTCGCACCGAGGGATATCTTTTGAAGCTTTCTTT CASSSHRGISFEAFF
TRBJ2-7 once TRBV27 TRBD1 TGTGCCAGCAGGCTACAGGGGGCCAGCGAGCAGTACTTC CASRLQGASEQYF
TRBJ2-7 - TRBV5-4 TRBD2 TGTGCCAGCAGCTTGATACTAGCGGGAGGGGACGAGCAGTACTTC CASSLILAGGDEQYF
TRBJ2-5 - TRBV5-1 - TGCGCCAGCAGCTTGATCAGGAGGGGAGAGACCCAGTACTTC CASSLIRRGETQYF
TRBJ2-1 few TRBV7-6 TRBD2 TGTGCCAGCAGCTTCCTCCTAGCGGGAGTTTCCTACAATGAGCAGTTCTTC CASSFLLAGVSYNEQFF
TRBJ1-6 - TRBV6-4 TRBD1 TGTGCCAGTAAGGGACAGGGGAATTCACCCCTCCACTTT CASKGQGNSPLHF
TRBJ1-5 - TRBV7-8 - TGTGCCAGCAGCTTAAGTTACAGGGAAAGCAATCAGCCCCAGCATTTT CASSLSYRESNQPQHF
TRBJ1-2 - TRBV6-1 TRBD1 TGTGCCAGCAGTGGAAGAACAGGGGTAGGGGGCTACACCTTC CASSGRTGVGGYTF
TRBJ2-1 - TRBV7-2 - TGTGCCAGCAGTCTCTCCTACAATGAGCAGTTCTTC CASSLSYNEQFF
TRBJ2-1 - TRBV27 - TGTGCCAGCAGTTTTCGGCGGGGCTCCTACAATGAGCAGTTCTTC CASSFRRGSYNEQFF
TRBJ1-6 - TRBV21-1 - TGTGCCAGCCCCGGGACAGGGCATAATTCACCCCTCCACTTT CASPGTGHNSPLHF
TRBJ2-5 - TRBV4-1 - TGCGCCAGCAGCCAACCACAGGTTTCCGAGACCCAGTACTTC CASSQPQVSETQYF
TRBJ2-2 - TRBV6-1 TRBD2 TGTGCCAGCGCCCCTAGCGGGAGGGACACCGGGGAGCTGTTTTTT CASAPSGRDTGELFF
TRBJ1-5 - TRBV2 TRBD1 TGTGCCAGCAGGAAAGACAGGGATCAGCCCCAGCATTTT CASRKDRDQPQHF